The sequence of this T cell receptor (beta chain) was determined in a study of T-cell reconstitution after alpha-beta-depleted transplantation in children. The library targeted TCRbeta and was prepared with unique molecular identifiers. From the PCR reads, TCRdb called clonotypes with MiXCR, one entry per CDR3 protein. The table lists about 200,000 distinct CDR3 sequences, roughly 8.3% of them singletons. The study, taken as a whole, reports: Newly generated T cells supplied most T-cell counts and diversity one year post-transplant. Some patients' high day-60 TCRbeta diversity was traced to surviving recipient T cells and thymic progenitors. The study reportedly traced alpha-beta T cells about two months after transplant to several hundred expanded graft clones.

V shed 3 bases and J shed 7 bases, with 15 bases lying between them. The CDR3 contains 14 residues. As for this clonotype: Its cognate antigen is unknown.

The receptor was isolated from a male patient between 2 and 10 years old who had a stem cell transplant for acute myeloid leukemia, so the T cells may come from the graft donor. V and J are TRBV12-3 or TRBV12-4 and TRBJ1-2; tentative D call: TRBD1 (6 bases). The material was PBMCs, mostly from graft donor cells, obtained 360 days after TCRalphabeta/CD19-depleted stem cell transplant. The CDR3: CASSFGAGAGGYTF. The CDR3 DNA reads TGTGCCAGCAGTTTTGGGGCAGGGGCCGGTGGCTACACCTTC.